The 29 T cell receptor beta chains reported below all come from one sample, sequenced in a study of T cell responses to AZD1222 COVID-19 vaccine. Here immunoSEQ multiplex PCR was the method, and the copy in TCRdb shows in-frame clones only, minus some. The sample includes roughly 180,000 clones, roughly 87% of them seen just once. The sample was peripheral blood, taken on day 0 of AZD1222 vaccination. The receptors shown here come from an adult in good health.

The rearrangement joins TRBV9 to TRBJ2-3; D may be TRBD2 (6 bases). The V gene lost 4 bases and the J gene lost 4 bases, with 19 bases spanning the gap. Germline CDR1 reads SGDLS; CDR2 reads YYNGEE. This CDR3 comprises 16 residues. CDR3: CASSTRGAGSADTQYF. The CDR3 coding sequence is TGTGCCAGCAGCACCCGCGGGGCGGGGAGCGCAGATACGCAGTATTTT.

CDR3 sequence reads: CASSLVGGSGEQYF. CDR3 DNA sequence: TGCGCCAGCAGCCTCGTAGGCGGGAGCGGTGAGCAGTACTTC. The chain combines TRBV4-1 with TRBJ2-7; 7 nucleotides match TRBD2. This CDR3 is 14 amino acids long. J gave up 7 bases and V 4 bases, and 10 bases lay outside the gene matches. The germline gives CDR1 MGHRA, CDR2 YSYEKL.

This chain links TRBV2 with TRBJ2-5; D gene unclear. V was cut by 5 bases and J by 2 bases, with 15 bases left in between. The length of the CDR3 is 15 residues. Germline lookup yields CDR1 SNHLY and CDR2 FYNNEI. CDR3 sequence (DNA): TGTGCCAGCAGTAGGATGTTAGGTAGACAAGAGACCCAGTACTTC. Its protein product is CASSRMLGRQETQYF.

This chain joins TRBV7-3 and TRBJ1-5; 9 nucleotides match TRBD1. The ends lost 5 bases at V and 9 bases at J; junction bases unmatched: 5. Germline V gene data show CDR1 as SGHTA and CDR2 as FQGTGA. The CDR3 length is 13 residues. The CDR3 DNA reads TGTGCCAGCAGCCTAGGACAGGGGAGGCCCCAGCATTTT. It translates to CASSLGQGRPQHF. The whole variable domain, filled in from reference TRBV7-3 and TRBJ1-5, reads GAGVSQTPSNKVTEKGKYVELRCDPISGHTALYWYRQSLGQGPEFLIYFQGTGAADDSGLPNDRFFAVRPEGSVSTLKIQRTERGDSAVYLCASSLGQGRPQHFGDGTRLSIL.

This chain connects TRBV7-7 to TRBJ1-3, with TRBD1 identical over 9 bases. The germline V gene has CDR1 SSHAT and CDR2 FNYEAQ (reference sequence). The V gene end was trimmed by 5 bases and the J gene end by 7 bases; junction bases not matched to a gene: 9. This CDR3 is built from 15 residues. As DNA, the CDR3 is TGTGCCAGCAGCCCGGACAGGGGACCCCTCAACACCATATATTTT. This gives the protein CASSPDRGPLNTIYF. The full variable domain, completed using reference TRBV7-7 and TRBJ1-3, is GAGVSQSPRYKVTKRGQDVTLRCDPISSHATLYWYQQALGQGPEFLTYFNYEAQPDKSGLPSDRFSAERPEGSISTLTIQRTEQRDSAMYRCASSPDRGPLNTIYFGEGSWLTVV.

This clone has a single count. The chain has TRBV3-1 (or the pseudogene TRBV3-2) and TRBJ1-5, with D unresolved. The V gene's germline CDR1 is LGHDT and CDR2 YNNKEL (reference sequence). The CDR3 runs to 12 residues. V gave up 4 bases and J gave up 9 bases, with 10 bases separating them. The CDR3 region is CASSPRVGPQHF. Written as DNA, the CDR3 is TGTGCCAGCAGCCCGCGTGTTGGGCCCCAGCATTTT.

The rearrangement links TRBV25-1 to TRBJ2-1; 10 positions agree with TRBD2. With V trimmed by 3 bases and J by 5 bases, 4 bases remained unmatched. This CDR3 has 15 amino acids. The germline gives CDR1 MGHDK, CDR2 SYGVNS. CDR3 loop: CASSDRLAGDNEQFF. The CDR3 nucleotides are TGTGCCAGCAGTGATCGCCTAGCGGGAGACAATGAGCAGTTCTTC.

This chain's CDR3 is CAWSGVSGTDTQYF. For the CDR3, the DNA is TGTGCCTGGAGTGGGGTTAGCGGGACAGATACGCAGTATTTT. This sequence joins TRBV30 and TRBJ2-3, with TRBD2 matching 7 bases. The CDR3 runs 14 residues. Germline CDR1 reads GTSNPN; CDR2 reads SVGIG (reference sequence). V was pared by 1 base and J by 3 bases, with 4 bases of the junction left unmatched.

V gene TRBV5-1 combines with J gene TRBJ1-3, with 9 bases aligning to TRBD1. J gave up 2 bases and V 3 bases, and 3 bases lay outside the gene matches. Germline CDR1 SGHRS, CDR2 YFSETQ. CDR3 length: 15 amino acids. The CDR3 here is CASSSRTGAGNTIYF. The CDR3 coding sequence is TGCGCCAGCAGCTCGCGGACAGGGGCTGGAAACACCATATATTTT.

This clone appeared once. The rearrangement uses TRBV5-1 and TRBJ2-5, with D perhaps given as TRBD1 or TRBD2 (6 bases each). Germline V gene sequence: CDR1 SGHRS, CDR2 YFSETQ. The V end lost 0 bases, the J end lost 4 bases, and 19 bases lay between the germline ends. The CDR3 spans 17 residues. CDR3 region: CASSLGAGHSPAETQYF. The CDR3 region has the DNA TGCGCCAGCAGCTTGGGGGCGGGACACTCACCGGCAGAGACCCAGTACTTC.

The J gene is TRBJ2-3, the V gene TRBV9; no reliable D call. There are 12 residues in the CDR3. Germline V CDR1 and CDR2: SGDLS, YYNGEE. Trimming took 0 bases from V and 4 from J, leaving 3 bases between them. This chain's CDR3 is CASSVGADTQYF. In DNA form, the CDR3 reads TGTGCCAGCAGCGTAGGGGCAGATACGCAGTATTTT.

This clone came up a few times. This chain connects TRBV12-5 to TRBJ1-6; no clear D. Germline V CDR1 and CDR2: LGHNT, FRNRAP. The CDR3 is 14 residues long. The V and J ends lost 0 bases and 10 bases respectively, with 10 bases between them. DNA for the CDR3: TGTGCTAGTGGTTTGGTACGGGGTGAGTCACCCCTCCACTTT. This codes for CASGLVRGESPLHF.

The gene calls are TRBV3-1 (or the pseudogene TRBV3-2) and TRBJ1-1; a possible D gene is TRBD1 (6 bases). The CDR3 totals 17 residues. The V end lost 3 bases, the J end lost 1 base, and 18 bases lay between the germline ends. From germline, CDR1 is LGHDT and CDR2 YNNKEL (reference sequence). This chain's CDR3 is CASSQSLRATGNTEAFF. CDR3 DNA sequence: TGTGCCAGCAGCCAGAGTCTGCGGGCGACAGGGAACACTGAAGCTTTCTTT.

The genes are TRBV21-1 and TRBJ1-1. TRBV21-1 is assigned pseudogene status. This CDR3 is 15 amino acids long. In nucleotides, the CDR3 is TGTGCCAGCAGCAAAGCGCGGGGGGTAGGCACTGAAGCTTTCTTT. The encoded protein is CASSKARGVGTEAFF.

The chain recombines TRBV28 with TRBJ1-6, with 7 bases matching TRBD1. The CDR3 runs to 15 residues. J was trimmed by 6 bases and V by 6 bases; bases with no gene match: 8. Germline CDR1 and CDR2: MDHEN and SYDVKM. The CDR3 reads CASSIADRTNSPLHF. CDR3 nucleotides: TGTGCCAGCAGCATCGCGGACAGGACTAATTCACCCCTCCACTTT. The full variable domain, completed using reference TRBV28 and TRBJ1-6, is DVKVTQSSRYLVKRTGEKVFLECVQDMDHENMFWYRQDPGLGLRLIYFSYDVKMKEKGDIPEGYSVSREKKERFSLILESASTNQTSMYLCASSIADRTNSPLHFGNGTRLTVT.

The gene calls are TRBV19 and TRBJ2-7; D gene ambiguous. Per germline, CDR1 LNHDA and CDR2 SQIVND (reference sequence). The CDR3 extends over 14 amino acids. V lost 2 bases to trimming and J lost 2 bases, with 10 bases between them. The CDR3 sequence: CASSIRAGTYEQYF. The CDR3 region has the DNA TGTGCCAGTAGTATAAGGGCCGGAACCTACGAGCAGTACTTC.

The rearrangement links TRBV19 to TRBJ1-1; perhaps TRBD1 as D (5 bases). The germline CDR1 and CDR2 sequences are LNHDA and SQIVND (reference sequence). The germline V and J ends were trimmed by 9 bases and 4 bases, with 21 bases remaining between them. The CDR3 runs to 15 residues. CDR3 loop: CASTYGGGLGTEAFF. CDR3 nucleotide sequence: TGTGCCAGCACTTATGGGGGTGGTTTAGGCACTGAAGCTTTCTTT.

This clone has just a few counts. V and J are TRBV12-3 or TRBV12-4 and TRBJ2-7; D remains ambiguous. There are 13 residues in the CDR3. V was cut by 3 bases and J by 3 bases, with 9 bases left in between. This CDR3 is CASSLRFDYEQYF. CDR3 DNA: TGTGCCAGCAGTTTGCGGTTTGACTACGAGCAGTACTTC.

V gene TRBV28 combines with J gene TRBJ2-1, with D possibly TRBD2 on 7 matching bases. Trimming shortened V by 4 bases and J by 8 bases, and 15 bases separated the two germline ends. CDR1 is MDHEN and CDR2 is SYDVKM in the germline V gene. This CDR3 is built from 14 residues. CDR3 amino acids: CASSSRRGRDEQFF. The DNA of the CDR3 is TGTGCCAGCAGTTCAAGGCGGGGGCGGGATGAGCAGTTCTTC.

Here the CDR3 reads CASSLVQGGSGYTF. CDR3 sequence (DNA): TGTGCCAGCAGCTTAGTACAGGGAGGTAGTGGCTACACCTTC. J is TRBJ1-2 and V is TRBV7-9; D is perhaps TRBD1 (6 bases). Trimming pared 1 base from V and 7 bases from J, leaving 13 bases between. This CDR3 is 14 amino acids long. The germline V gene encodes CDR1 SEHNR and CDR2 FQNEAQ (reference sequence).

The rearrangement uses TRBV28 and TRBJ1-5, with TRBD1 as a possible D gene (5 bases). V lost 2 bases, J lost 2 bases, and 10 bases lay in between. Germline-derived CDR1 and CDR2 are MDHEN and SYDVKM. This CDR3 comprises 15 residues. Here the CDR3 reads CASSLNPQGNQPQHF. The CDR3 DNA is TGTGCCAGCAGTTTAAATCCACAGGGCAATCAGCCCCAGCATTTT.

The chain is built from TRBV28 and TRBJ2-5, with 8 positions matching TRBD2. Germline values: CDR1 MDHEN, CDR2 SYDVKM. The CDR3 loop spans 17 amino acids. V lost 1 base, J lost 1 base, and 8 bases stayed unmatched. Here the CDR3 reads CASSLLGVAGSQETQYF. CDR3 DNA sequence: TGTGCCAGCAGTTTATTGGGTGTAGCGGGAAGCCAAGAGACCCAGTACTTC. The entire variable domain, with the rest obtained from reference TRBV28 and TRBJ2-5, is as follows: DVKVTQSSRYLVKRTGEKVFLECVQDMDHENMFWYRQDPGLGLRLIYFSYDVKMKEKGDIPEGYSVSREKKERFSLILESASTNQTSMYLCASSLLGVAGSQETQYFGPGTRLLVL.

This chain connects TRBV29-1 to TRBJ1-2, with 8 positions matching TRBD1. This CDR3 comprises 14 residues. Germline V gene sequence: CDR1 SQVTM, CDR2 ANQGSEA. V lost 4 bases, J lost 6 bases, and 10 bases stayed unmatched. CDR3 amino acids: CSVVRQGAWDGYTF. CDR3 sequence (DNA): TGCAGCGTTGTAAGGCAGGGGGCCTGGGATGGCTACACCTTC. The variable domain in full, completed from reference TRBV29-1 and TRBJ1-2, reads SAVISQKPSRDICQRGTSLTIQCQVDSQVTMMFWYRQQPGQSLTLIATANQGSEATYESGFVIDKFPISRPNLTFSTLTVSNMSPEDSSIYLCSVVRQGAWDGYTFGSGTRLTVV.

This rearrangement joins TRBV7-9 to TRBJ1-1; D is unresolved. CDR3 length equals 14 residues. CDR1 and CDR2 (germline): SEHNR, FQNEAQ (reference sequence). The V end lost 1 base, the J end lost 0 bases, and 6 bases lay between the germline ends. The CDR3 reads CASSLEVLNTEAFF. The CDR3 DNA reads TGTGCCAGCAGCTTAGAGGTTCTGAACACTGAAGCTTTCTTT.

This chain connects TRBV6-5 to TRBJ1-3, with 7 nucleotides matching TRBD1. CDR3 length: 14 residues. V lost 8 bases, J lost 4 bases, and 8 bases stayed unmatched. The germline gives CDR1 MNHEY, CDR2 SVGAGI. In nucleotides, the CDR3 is TGTGCCAGCCGGGGGACAGTCTCGGGAAACACCATATATTTT. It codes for CASRGTVSGNTIYF.

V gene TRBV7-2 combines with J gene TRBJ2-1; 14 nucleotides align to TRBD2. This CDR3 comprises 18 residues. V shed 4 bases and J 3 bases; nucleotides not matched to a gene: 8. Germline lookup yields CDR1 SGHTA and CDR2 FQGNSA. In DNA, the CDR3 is TGTGCCAGCAGCTCCAGACTAGCGGGAGGGCGCGGCTACAATGAGCAGTTCTTC. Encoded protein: CASSSRLAGGRGYNEQFF. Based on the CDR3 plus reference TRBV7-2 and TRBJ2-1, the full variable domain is GAGVSQSPSNKVTEKGKDVELRCDPISGHTALYWYRQSLGQGLEFLIYFQGNSAPDKSGLPSDRFSAERTGGSVSTLTIQRTQQEDSAVYLCASSSRLAGGRGYNEQFFGPGTRLTVL.

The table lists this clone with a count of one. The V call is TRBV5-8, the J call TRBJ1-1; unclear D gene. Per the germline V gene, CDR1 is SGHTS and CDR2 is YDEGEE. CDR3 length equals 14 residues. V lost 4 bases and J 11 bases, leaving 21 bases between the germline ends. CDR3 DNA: TGTGCCAGCAGCCCTCGAGATGACCAGCCCGGGGCTTTCTTT. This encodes CASSPRDDQPGAFF.

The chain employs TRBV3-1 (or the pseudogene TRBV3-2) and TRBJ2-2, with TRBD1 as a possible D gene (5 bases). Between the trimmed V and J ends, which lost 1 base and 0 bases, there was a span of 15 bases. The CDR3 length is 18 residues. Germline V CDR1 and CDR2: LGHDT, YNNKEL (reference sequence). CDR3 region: CASSQGRGSPANTGELFF. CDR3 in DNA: TGTGCCAGCAGCCAAGGTAGGGGAAGCCCGGCGAACACCGGGGAGCTGTTTTTT.

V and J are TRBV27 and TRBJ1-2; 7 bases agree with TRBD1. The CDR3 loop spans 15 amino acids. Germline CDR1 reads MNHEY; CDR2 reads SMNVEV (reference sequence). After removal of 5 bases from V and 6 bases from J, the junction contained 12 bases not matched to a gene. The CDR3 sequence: CASSTTDRRVNGYTF. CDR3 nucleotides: TGTGCCAGCAGTACCACGGACAGGAGGGTCAATGGCTACACCTTC.